The present T cell receptor (beta chain) was sequenced within a study of spatial heterogeneity in lung cancer. Documented time point: sample taken at primary tumor resection. Whole RNA came from tumor, nontumor lung or frozen PBMC and was sequenced without being sorted. The donors, roughly 70 patients with untreated early-stage non-small cell lung cancer, provided the samples. Unique molecular identifiers, one per molecule, were present on every TCR cDNA molecule. TCRdb re-derived calls from the 5' RACE reads in MiXCR, one entry per CDR3 protein. Here the sample spans thousands of distinct CDR3 sequences, 4.4% being singletons. Trimming left V 5 bases short and J 5 bases short, with 19 bases between. CDR1 is SNHLY, CDR2 FYNNEI, per germline. There are 16 residues in the CDR3. In its sample, this clonotype is medium-sized (0.01 to 0.1%). Since the library was made to target alpha chains, this beta chain is a stray read and its abundance is not meaningful.

This sequence originates from a female donor with early-stage non-small cell lung cancer. The input for sequencing was normal lung tissue next to the tumor, taken at surgery. The chain joins TRBV2 to TRBJ2-1; tentatively, D is TRBD1 or TRBD2 (5 bases each). The CDR3: CASSFGTLQTNNEQFF. CDR3 bases: TGTGCCAGCAGTTTCGGGACCCTCCAAACCAACAATGAGCAGTTCTTC.